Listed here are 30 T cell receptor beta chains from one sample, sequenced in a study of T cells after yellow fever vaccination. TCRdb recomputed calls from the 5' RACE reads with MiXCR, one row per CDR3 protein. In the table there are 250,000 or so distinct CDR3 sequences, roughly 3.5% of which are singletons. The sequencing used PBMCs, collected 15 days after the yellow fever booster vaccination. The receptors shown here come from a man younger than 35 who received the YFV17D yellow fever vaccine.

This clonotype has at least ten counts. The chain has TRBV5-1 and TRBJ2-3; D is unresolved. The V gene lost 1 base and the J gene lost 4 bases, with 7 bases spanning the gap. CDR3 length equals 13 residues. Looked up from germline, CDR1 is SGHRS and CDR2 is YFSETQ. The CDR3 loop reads CASSLRFADTQYF. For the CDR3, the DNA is TGCGCCAGCAGCTTGCGTTTCGCAGATACGCAGTATTTT.

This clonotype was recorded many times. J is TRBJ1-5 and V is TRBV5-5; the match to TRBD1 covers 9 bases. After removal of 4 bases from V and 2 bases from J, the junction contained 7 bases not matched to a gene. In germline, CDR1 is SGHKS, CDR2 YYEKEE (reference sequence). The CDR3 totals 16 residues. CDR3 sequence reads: CASSPGTGLRNQPQHF. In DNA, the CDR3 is TGTGCCAGCAGCCCCGGGACAGGGTTACGCAATCAGCCCCAGCATTTT.

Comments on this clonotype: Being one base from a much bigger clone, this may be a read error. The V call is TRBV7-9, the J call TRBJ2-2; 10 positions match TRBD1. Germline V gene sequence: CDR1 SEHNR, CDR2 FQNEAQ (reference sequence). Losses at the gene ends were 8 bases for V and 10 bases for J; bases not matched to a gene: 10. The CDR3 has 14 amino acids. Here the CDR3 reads CASGRDRGSVELFF. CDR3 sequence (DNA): TGTGCCAGCGGGCGGGACAGGGGTTCCGTGGAGCTGTTTTTT.

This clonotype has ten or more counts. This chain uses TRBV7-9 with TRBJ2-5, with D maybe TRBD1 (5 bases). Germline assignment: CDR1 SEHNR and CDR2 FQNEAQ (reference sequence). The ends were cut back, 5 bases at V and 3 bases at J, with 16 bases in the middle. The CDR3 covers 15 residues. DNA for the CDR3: TGTGCCAGCAGCCAGACCGGCAGGGCTGAAGAGACCCAGTACTTC. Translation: CASSQTGRAEETQYF.

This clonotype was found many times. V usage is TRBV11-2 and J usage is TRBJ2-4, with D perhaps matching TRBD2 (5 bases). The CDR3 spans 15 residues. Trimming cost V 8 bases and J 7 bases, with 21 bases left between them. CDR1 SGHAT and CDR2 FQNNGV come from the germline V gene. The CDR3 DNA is TGTGCCAGCCCCCGGAGGACGGAGTTACTGAACATTCAGTACTTC. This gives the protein CASPRRTELLNIQYF.

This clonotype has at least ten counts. DNA for the CDR3: TGTGCCAGCGGGGAGGAGGCAGGGGGCTTAAATCAGCCCCAGCATTTT. Its translation: CASGEEAGGLNQPQHF. The gene calls are TRBV19 and TRBJ1-5; TRBD1 matches 8 bases. The J segment lost 4 bases and the V segment lost 9 bases, leaving 14 bases of the junction unmatched. There are 16 residues in the CDR3. Germline V gene lookup returns CDR1 LNHDA and CDR2 SQIVND (reference sequence).

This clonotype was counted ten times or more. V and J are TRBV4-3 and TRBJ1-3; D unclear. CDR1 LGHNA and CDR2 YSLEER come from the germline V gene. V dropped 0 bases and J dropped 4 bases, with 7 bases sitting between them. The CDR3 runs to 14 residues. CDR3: CASSQEYRGNTIYF. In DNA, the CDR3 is TGCGCCAGCAGCCAAGAATATCGGGGAAACACCATATATTTT.

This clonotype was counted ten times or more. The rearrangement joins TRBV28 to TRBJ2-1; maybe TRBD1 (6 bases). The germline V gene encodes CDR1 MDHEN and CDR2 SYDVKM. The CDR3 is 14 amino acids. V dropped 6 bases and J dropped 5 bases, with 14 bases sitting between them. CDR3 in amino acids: CASRPWTANNEQFF. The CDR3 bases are TGTGCCAGCAGACCTTGGACAGCAAACAATGAGCAGTTCTTC.

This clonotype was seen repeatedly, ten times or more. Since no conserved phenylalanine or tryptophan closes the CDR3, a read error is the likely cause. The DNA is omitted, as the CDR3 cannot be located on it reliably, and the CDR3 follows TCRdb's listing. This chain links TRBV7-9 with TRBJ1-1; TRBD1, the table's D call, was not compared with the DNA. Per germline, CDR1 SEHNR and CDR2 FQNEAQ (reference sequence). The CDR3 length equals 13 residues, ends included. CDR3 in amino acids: CASSSELDRLPWV.

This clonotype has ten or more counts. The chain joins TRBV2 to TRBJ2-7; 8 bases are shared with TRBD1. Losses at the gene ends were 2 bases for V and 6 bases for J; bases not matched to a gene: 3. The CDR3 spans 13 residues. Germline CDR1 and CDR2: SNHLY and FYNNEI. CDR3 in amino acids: CASSEWTGSEQYV. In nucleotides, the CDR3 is TGTGCCAGCAGTGAATGGACAGGGAGCGAGCAGTACGTC.

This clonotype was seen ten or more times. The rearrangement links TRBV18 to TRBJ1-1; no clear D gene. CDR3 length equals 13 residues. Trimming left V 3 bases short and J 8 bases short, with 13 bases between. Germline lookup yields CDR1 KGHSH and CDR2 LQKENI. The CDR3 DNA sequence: TGTGCCAGCTCACCGGGCAGCACTAAAGAAGCTTTCTTT. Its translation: CASSPGSTKEAFF.

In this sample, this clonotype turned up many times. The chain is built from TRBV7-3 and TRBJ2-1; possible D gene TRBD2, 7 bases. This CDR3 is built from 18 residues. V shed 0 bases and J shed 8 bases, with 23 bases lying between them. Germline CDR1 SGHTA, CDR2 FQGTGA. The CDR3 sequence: CASSLTGGGGSWSDEQFF. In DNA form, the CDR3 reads TGTGCCAGCAGCTTAACCGGGGGCGGGGGCTCTTGGTCGGATGAGCAGTTCTTC. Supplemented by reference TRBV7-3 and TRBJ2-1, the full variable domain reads GAGVSQTPSNKVTEKGKYVELRCDPISGHTALYWYRQSLGQGPEFLIYFQGTGAADDSGLPNDRFFAVRPEGSVSTLKIQRTERGDSAVYLCASSLTGGGGSWSDEQFFGPGTRLTVL.

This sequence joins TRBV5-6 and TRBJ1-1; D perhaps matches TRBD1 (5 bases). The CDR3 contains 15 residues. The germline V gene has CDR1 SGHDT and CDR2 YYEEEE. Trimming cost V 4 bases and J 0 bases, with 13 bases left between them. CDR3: CASSTTDRLNTEAFF. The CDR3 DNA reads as TGTGCCAGCAGCACCACCGACAGACTGAACACTGAAGCTTTCTTT.

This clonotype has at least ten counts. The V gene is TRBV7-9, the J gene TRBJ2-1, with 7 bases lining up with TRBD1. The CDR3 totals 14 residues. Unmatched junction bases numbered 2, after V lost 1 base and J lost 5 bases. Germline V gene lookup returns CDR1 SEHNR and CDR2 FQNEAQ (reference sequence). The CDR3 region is CASSLVGTDNEQFF. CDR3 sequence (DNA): TGTGCCAGCAGCTTAGTCGGGACAGACAATGAGCAGTTCTTC.

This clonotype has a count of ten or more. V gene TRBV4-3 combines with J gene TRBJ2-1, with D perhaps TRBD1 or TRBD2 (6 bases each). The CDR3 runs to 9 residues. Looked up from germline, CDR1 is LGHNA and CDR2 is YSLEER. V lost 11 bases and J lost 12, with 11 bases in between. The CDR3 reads CARKGGQFF. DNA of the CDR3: TGCGCCCGGAAGGGGGGGCAGTTCTTC.

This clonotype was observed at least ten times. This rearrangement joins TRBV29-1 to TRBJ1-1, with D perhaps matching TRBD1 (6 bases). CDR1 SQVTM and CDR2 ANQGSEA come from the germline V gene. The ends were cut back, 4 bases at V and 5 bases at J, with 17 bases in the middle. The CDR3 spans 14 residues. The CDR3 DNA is TGCAGCGTTGGGAGAAACCTGGGGGCAACTGAAGCTTTCTTT. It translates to CSVGRNLGATEAFF.

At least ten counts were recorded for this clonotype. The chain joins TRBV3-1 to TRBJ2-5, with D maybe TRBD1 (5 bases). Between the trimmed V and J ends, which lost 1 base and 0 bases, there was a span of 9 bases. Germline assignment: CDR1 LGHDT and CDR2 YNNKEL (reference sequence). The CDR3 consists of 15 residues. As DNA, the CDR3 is TGTGCCAGCAGCCAAGGTCCAGGGCACCAAGAGACCCAGTACTTC. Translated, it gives CASSQGPGHQETQYF.

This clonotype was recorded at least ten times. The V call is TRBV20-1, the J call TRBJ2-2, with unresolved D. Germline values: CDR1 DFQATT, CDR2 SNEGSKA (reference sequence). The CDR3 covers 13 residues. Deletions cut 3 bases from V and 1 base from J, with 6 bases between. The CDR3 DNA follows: TGCAGTGCTAGTAGGTTGAACACCGGGGAGCTGTTTTTT. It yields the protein CSASRLNTGELFF.

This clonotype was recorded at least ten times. CDR3 sequence: CASTGRSTMQETQYF. The CDR3 nucleotides are TGTGCCAGCACTGGAAGAAGCACCATGCAAGAGACCCAGTACTTC. The rearrangement joins TRBV12-3 or TRBV12-4 to TRBJ2-5, with no clear D. The CDR3 spans 15 residues. V lost 7 bases to trimming and J lost 2 bases, with 17 bases between them.

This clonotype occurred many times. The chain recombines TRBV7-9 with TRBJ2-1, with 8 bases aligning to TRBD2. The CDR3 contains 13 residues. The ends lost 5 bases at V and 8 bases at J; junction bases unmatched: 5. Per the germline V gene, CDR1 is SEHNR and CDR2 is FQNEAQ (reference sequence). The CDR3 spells CASSRDGRDEQFF. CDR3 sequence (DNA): TGTGCCAGCAGCCGCGACGGGAGGGATGAGCAGTTCTTC.

DNA of the CDR3: TGTGCCACCGGCCGTAACAATGAGCAGTTCTTC. It encodes CATGRNNEQFF. The V call is TRBV24-1, the J call TRBJ2-1; D not certain. The length of the CDR3 is 11 residues. The ends were cut back, 9 bases at V and 5 bases at J, with 7 bases in the middle. Germline V CDR1 and CDR2: KGHDR, SFDVKD.

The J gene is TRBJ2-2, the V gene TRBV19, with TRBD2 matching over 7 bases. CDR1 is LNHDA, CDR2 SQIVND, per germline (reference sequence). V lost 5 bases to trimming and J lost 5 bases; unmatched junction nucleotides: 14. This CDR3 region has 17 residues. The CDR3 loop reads CASSPRGLADRTGELFF. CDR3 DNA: TGTGCCAGTAGTCCACGAGGTCTAGCGGATCGGACCGGGGAGCTGTTTTTT. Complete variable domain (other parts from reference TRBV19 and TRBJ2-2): DGGITQSPKYLFRKEGQNVTLSCEQNLNHDAMYWYRQDPGQGLRLIYYSQIVNDFQKGDIAEGYSVSREKKESFPLTVTSAQKNPTAFYLCASSPRGLADRTGELFFGEGSRLTVL.

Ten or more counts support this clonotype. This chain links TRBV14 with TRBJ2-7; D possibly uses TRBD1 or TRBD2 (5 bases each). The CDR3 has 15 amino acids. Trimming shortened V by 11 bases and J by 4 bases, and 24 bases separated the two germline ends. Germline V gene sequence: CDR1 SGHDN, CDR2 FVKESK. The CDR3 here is CAGTRGDIPTYEQYV. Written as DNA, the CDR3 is TGTGCCGGGACCAGAGGCGACATCCCTACATACGAGCAGTACGTC.

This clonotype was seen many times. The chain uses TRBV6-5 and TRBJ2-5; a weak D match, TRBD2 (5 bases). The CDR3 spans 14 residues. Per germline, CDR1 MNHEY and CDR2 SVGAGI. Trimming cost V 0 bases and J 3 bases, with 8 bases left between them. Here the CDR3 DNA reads TGTGCCAGCAGTTACTCGGCCGGGGAAGAGACCCAGTACTTC. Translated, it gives CASSYSAGEETQYF.

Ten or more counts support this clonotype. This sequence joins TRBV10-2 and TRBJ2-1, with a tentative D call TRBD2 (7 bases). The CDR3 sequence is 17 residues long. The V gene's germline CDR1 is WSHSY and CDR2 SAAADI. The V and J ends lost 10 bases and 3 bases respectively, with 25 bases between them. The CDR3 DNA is TGCGCCACATTCAGCGGAGGGGGGGCTTTATTCTACAATGAGCAGTTCTTC. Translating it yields CATFSGGGALFYNEQFF.

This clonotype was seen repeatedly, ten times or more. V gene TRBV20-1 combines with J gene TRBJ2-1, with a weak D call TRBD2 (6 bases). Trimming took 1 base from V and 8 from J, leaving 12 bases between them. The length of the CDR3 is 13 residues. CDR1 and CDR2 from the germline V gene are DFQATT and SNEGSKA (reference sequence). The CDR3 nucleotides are TGCAGTGCTAGAGCGGGGGTTAACTATGAGCAGTTCTTC. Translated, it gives CSARAGVNYEQFF.

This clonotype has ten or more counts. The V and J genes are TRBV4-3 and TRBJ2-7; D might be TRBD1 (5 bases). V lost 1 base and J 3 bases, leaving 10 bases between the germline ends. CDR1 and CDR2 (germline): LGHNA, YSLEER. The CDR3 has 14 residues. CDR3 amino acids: CASSQGGQGYEQYF. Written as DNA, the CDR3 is TGCGCCAGCAGCCAAGGTGGGCAGGGCTACGAGCAGTACTTC.

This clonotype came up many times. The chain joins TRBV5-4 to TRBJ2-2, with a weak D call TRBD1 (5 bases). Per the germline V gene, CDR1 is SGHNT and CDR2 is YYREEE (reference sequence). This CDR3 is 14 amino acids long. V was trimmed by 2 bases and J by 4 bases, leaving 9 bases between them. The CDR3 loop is CASSLGVATGELFF. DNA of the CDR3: TGTGCCAGCAGCTTAGGGGTGGCCACCGGGGAGCTGTTTTTT.

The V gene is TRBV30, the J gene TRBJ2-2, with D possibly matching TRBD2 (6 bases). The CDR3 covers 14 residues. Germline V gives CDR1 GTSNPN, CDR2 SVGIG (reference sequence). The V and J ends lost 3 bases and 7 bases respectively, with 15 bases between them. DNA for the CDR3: TGTGCCTGGAGCCCCGGGCACGGGGGCGGGGAGCTGTTTTTT. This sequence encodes CAWSPGHGGGELFF.

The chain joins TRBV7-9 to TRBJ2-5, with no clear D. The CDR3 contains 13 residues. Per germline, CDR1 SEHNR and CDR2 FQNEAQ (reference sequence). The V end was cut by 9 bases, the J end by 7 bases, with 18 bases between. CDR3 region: CARSLGGSGTQYF. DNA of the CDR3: TGTGCCAGGAGCCTCGGCGGCTCCGGGACCCAGTACTTC.